This T cell receptor (beta chain) was sequenced in a study of identical twins. Points from the study as a whole: Its conclusions, products of cross-sectional statistical analysis, did not come from following the same donors.

In the case of this clonotype: Its antigen is unknown.

TCRdb re-analysed the 5' RACE reads in MiXCR, keeping a single row per CDR3 protein. The table shows roughly 570,000 distinct CDR3 sequences, with just under 10% occurring only once. These data were also filed under a second study, of yellow fever vaccine responses in identical twins.

Material for sequencing was PBMCs. This receptor was identified in a woman between 18 and 29 years old in good health.

The CDR3 bases are TGCAGCGTTGAAGCCAGGACTAGCGGGACCCTGAGAACCGGGGAGCTGTTTTTT. Its translation is CSVEARTSGTLRTGELFF. The chain carries TRBV29-1 and TRBJ2-2; TRBD2 matches 12 bases. Germline CDR1 is SQVTM and CDR2 is ANQGSEA. The V and J ends lost 1 base and 5 bases, in that order; junction bases with no gene match: 11. The CDR3 has 18 residues.